Detailed here is one TCR beta chain. Its antigen remains unidentified. This record comes from a study of shared clonotypes between healthy human individuals. V shed 1 base and J 1 base; nucleotides not matched to a gene: 4. Germline CDR1 is MGHDK and CDR2 is SYGVNS. This CDR3 comprises 17 residues. The study, taken as a whole, reports: Richness estimates generally favored naive over memory subsets. Sampling involved blood alone; tissue repertoires likely differ.

Assay used: immunoSEQ multiplex PCR; TCRdb lists only in-frame clones, some missing. In the table there are approximately 1,000,000 clones, around 77% of which are singletons. The V call is TRBV25-1, the J call TRBJ2-4; 10 bases line up with TRBD1. The TCR comes from a man aged 18 to 29 in good health. Some clones in this sample may be carry-over from other donors' samples. The specimen sequenced was memory CD4+ T cells from PBMCs. Specified subset: CD45RA-negative fraction. DNA of the CDR3: TGTGCCAGCAGTGAATGGGACAGGGGACCGGCCAAAAACATTCAGTACTTC. This translates into CASSEWDRGPAKNIQYF.